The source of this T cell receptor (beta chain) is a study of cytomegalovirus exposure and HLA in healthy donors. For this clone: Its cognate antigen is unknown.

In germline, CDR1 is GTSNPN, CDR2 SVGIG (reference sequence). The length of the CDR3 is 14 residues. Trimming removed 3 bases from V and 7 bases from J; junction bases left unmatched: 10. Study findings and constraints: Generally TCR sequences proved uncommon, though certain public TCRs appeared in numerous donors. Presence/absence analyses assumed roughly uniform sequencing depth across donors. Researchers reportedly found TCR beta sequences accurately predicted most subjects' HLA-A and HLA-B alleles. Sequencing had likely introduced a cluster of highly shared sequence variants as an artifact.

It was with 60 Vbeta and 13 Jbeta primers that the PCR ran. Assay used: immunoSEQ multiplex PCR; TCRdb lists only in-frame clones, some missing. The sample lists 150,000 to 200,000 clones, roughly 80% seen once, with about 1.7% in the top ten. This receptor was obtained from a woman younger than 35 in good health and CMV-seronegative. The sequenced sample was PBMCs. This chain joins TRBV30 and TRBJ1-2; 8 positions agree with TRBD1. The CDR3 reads CAWRAAGGFGGYTF. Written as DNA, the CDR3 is TGTGCCTGGAGGGCGGCAGGGGGCTTCGGTGGCTACACCTTC.